This T cell receptor (beta chain) was captured in a study of T cell responses to AZD1222 COVID-19 vaccine. General study findings and limits: Increases in Spike-specific TCR breadth and depth were seen after two AZD1222 doses. Among spike-specific TCRs, nearly half reportedly target unmutated variant regions. A mostly white British donor set with more females was recruited, and clonal diversity was possibly underestimated.

Data came from immunoSEQ multiplex PCR; TCRdb stores just in-frame clones and leaves some out. The data contain roughly 110,000 clones, approximately 90% of them singletons. As for this clone: The target antigen is unknown.

The TCR originated in an adult who received the AZD1222 COVID-19 vaccine. Sequencing was performed on peripheral blood, taken 28 days after the second AZD1222 dose.

The CDR3 DNA reads TGTGCCTGGAGTGTAGGACAGAGAGCTTACTACGAGCAGTACTTC. It yields the protein CAWSVGQRAYYEQYF. The chain recombines TRBV30 with TRBJ2-7, with D perhaps matching TRBD1 (6 bases). V was cut by 0 bases and J by 3 bases, with 15 bases left in between. This CDR3 region has 15 residues. Germline CDR1 and CDR2: GTSNPN and SVGIG (reference sequence).